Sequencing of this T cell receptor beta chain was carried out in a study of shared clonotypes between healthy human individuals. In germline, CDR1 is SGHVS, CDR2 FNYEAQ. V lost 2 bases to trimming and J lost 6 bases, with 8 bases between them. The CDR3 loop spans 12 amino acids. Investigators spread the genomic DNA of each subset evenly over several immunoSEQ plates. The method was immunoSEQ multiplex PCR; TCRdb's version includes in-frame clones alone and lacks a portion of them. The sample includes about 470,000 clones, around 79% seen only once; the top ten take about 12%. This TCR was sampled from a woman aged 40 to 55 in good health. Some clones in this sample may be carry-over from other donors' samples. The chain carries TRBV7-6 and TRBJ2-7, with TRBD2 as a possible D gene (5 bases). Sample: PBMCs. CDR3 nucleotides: TGTGCCAGCAGCTTATACGAGGGCGAGCAGTACTTC. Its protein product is CASSLYEGEQYF.